This passage covers 5 T cell receptor beta chains from one sample sequenced in a study of cytomegalovirus exposure and HLA in healthy donors. With 60 Vbeta and 13 Jbeta primers, the PCR was carried out. Only in-frame clones appear in the TCRdb table, and some are missing; sequencing was by immunoSEQ multiplex PCR. The repertoire includes 130,000 or so clones, around three quarters of them detected once, and about 6% sits in the top ten. Sequenced: PBMCs. The receptors originated from a man younger than 35 in good health and CMV-seropositive.

The V call is TRBV5-1, the J call TRBJ2-3; tentative D call: TRBD2 (6 bases). Deletions cut 5 bases from V and 2 bases from J, with 18 bases between. This CDR3 is built from 16 residues. Germline CDR1 SGHRS, CDR2 YFSETQ. The CDR3 spells CASRYGRGPTTDTQYF. The CDR3 nucleotides are TGCGCCAGCAGATATGGGCGGGGACCAACCACAGATACGCAGTATTTT.

DNA for the CDR3: TGTGCCAGCAGCCCAGGACAGGGAGCTCAGCCCCAGCATTTT. The encoded protein is CASSPGQGAQPQHF. The rearrangement joins TRBV7-6 to TRBJ1-5; 8 bases are shared with TRBD1. Germline CDR1 is SGHVS and CDR2 is FNYEAQ. V trimming: 5 bases; J trimming: 6 bases; junction bases outside the gene matches: 6. The CDR3 sequence is 14 residues long.

The chain uses TRBV19 and TRBJ1-6; 7 bases line up with TRBD1. CDR1 LNHDA and CDR2 SQIVND come from the germline V gene (reference sequence). The CDR3 totals 15 residues. The ends lost 5 bases at V and 7 bases at J; junction bases unmatched: 8. The CDR3 spells CASSSYTGENSPLHF. CDR3 nucleotides: TGTGCCAGTAGTTCATATACAGGGGAAAATTCACCCCTCCACTTT.

Note on this clone: One end of the junction fails to match germline, which may point to a read error. The J gene is TRBJ2-6, the V gene TRBV19, with a tentative D call TRBD2 (6 bases). The CDR3 sequence is 15 residues long. Germline CDR1 and CDR2: LNHDA and SQIVND (reference sequence). CDR3 amino acids: CAAARELSGANGLTF. The CDR3 nucleotides read TGTGCCGCCGCCCGGGAGCTGTCTGGGGCCAACGGCCTGACTTTC. Using reference TRBV19 and TRBJ2-6 for the parts outside the CDR3, the full variable domain is DGGITQSPKYLFRKEGQNVTLSCEQNLNHDAMYWYRQDPGQGLRLIYYSQIVNDFQKGDIAEGYSVSREKKESFPLTVTSAQKNPTAFYLCAAARELSGANGLTFGAGSRLTVL.

CDR3 region: CASSLIRGVDEQFF. The DNA for the CDR3 is TGTGCCAGCAGCTTAATCCGGGGAGTGGATGAGCAGTTCTTC. The chain combines TRBV7-2 with TRBJ2-1; D perhaps matches TRBD2 (5 bases). This CDR3 has 14 residues. Germline loops: CDR1 SGHTA, CDR2 FQGNSA. The ends were cut back, 2 bases at V and 8 bases at J, with 13 bases in the middle.